What follows are 25 T cell receptor beta chains derived from one specimen sequenced in a study of control samples from healthy donors and cancer patients. Method: immunoSEQ multiplex PCR; TCRdb's copy keeps in-frame clones and lacks some. The sample carries some 120,000 clones, just under 95% recorded once. Source material: blood. The receptors were gathered from a man between 25 and 39 years old in good health.

V usage is TRBV10-1 and J usage is TRBJ1-4; tentatively, D is TRBD1 (5 bases). The germline V gene has CDR1 WNHNN and CDR2 SYGVQD (reference sequence). The CDR3 covers 12 residues. The V end was cut by 9 bases, the J end by 7 bases, with 12 bases between. DNA of the CDR3: TGCGCCAGGGGGGGGTCGGGTGAAAAACTGTTTTTT. Protein sequence: CARGGSGEKLFF.

The chain links TRBV19 to TRBJ1-1, with D unclear. Germline CDR1 reads LNHDA; CDR2 reads SQIVND (reference sequence). Trimming took 3 bases from V and 1 from J, leaving 9 bases between them. The CDR3 has 14 residues. In nucleotides, the CDR3 is TGTGCCAGTAGTATTGGAGTGCAGAACACTGAAGCTTTCTTT. This translates into CASSIGVQNTEAFF.

The V gene is TRBV5-1, the J gene TRBJ1-2, with TRBD1 as a possible D gene (5 bases). This CDR3 has 14 amino acids. Deletions cut 1 base from V and 4 bases from J, with 11 bases between. The germline gives CDR1 SGHRS, CDR2 YFSETQ. As DNA, the CDR3 is TGCGCCAGCAGCTTGTATGGCCAGGGCTATGGCTACACCTTC. This sequence encodes CASSLYGQGYGYTF.

The rearrangement joins TRBV4-3 to TRBJ2-3; 9 bases are shared with TRBD1. V trimming: 0 bases; J trimming: 7 bases; junction bases outside the gene matches: 11. CDR1 and CDR2 from the germline V gene are LGHNA and YSLEER. The CDR3 covers 17 residues. This chain's CDR3 is CASSQEGTGPITYTQYF. CDR3 nucleotides: TGCGCCAGCAGCCAAGAAGGGACAGGGCCTATCACTTATACGCAGTATTTT.

The chain is built from TRBV5-1 and TRBJ1-5; D gene ambiguous. Looked up from germline, CDR1 is SGHRS and CDR2 is YFSETQ. The ends were cut back, 1 base at V and 8 bases at J, with 4 bases in the middle. There are 11 residues in the CDR3. CDR3 DNA: TGCGCCAGCAGCTTGAGGGAGCCCCAGCATTTT. It codes for CASSLREPQHF.

The chain carries TRBV6-5 and TRBJ2-2, with D maybe TRBD2 (6 bases). V lost 8 bases and J lost 1, with 11 bases in between. CDR3 size: 14 residues. Per germline, CDR1 MNHEY and CDR2 SVGAGI. CDR3: CASQGGVNTGELFF. The DNA of the CDR3 is TGTGCCAGCCAAGGAGGGGTGAACACCGGGGAGCTGTTTTTT.

The V and J genes are TRBV12-3 or TRBV12-4 and TRBJ2-1; D is possibly TRBD2 (6 bases). V lost 2 bases to trimming and J lost 6 bases, with 8 bases between them. The CDR3 contains 13 residues. In nucleotides, the CDR3 is TGTGCCAGCAGTTTACACGGGGGCAATGAGCAGTTCTTC. Translation: CASSLHGGNEQFF.

The gene calls are TRBV19 and TRBJ1-1; D is uncertain. Trimming pared 5 bases from V and 4 bases from J, leaving 8 bases between. Germline lookup yields CDR1 LNHDA and CDR2 SQIVND (reference sequence). This CDR3 contains 12 residues. The CDR3 reads CASSVVGTEAFF. The CDR3 DNA reads as TGTGCCAGTAGTGTGGTCGGCACTGAAGCTTTCTTT.

V gene TRBV28 combines with J gene TRBJ1-4; 9 bases line up with TRBD1. Germline V lookup: CDR1 MDHEN, CDR2 SYDVKM. V lost 5 bases to trimming and J lost 7 bases; unmatched junction nucleotides: 17. This CDR3 has 18 amino acids. CDR3 region: CASSGRDRAQYRTEKLFF. For the CDR3, the DNA is TGTGCCAGCAGTGGCCGGGACAGGGCGCAGTATAGGACTGAAAAACTGTTTTTT.

V usage is TRBV30 and J usage is TRBJ2-5; TRBD1 is a possible D gene (6 bases). Per the germline V gene, CDR1 is GTSNPN and CDR2 is SVGIG (reference sequence). CDR3 size: 12 residues. V shed 1 base and J shed 5 bases, with 8 bases lying between them. The CDR3 DNA reads TGTGCCTGGAGTGGGGGGCCTGAGACCCAGTACTTC. Amino acid sequence: CAWSGGPETQYF.

CDR3 nucleotide sequence: TGTGCCACCAGCTCCCAGGACAGAATGGGCAATCAGCCCCAGCATTTT. It yields the protein CATSSQDRMGNQPQHF. The V call is TRBV15, the J call TRBJ1-5; a possible D gene is TRBD1 (6 bases). Trimming cost V 5 bases and J 2 bases, with 16 bases left between them. The CDR3 runs 16 residues. CDR1 is LNHNV and CDR2 is YYDKDF in the germline V gene (reference sequence).

V is TRBV28 and J is TRBJ2-5; 10 bases align to TRBD1. Germline V gene lookup returns CDR1 MDHEN and CDR2 SYDVKM. The CDR3 totals 16 residues. Trimming removed 6 bases from V and 5 bases from J; junction bases left unmatched: 12. The CDR3 protein is CASSWDRDRGGETQYF. The CDR3 DNA sequence: TGTGCCAGCAGCTGGGACCGGGACAGGGGTGGGGAGACCCAGTACTTC.

The chain uses TRBV30 and TRBJ1-1; D ambiguous. Germline loops: CDR1 GTSNPN, CDR2 SVGIG (reference sequence). V gave up 5 bases and J gave up 4 bases, with 5 bases separating them. The CDR3 covers 10 residues. The chain's CDR3 is CAWGSTEAFF. The CDR3 DNA reads as TGTGCCTGGGGAAGCACTGAAGCTTTCTTT.

The chain recombines TRBV10-2 with TRBJ2-2; D is perhaps TRBD1 (6 bases). The CDR3 spans 17 residues. Germline CDR1 is WSHSY and CDR2 is SAAADI. Trimming removed 6 bases from V and 1 base from J, with 18 bases in between. Here the CDR3 DNA reads TGCGCCAGCAGACCCCCAACAGGGAACCTGAACACCGGGGAGCTGTTTTTT. Amino acids: CASRPPTGNLNTGELFF.

The J gene is TRBJ1-1, the V gene TRBV6-2 or TRBV6-3; D remains ambiguous. From germline, CDR1 is MNHEY and CDR2 SVGEGT. The CDR3 extends over 13 amino acids. V was pared by 2 bases and J by 1 base, with 5 bases between. CDR3 coding DNA: TGTGCCAGCAGTTACCTAGGGAACACTGAAGCTTTCTTT. This sequence encodes CASSYLGNTEAFF.

CDR3: CASSYSKGHGSDTQYF. In DNA form, the CDR3 reads TGTGCCAGCAGTTACTCGAAGGGGCATGGATCAGATACGCAGTATTTT. This rearrangement joins TRBV6-2 or TRBV6-3 to TRBJ2-3; perhaps TRBD1 as D (5 bases). Germline assignment: CDR1 MNHEY and CDR2 SVGEGT. CDR3 length equals 16 residues. V was cut by 0 bases and J by 4 bases, with 14 bases left in between.

The chain links TRBV6-2 or TRBV6-3 to TRBJ1-4; a possible D gene is TRBD1 (5 bases). This CDR3 has 14 residues. Germline lookup yields CDR1 MNHEY and CDR2 SVGEGT. The ends were cut back, 6 bases at V and 12 bases at J, with 20 bases in the middle. CDR3 nucleotide sequence: TGTGCCAGCAGCCGTCCGTTTCCCCTGGGGGAACTGTTTTTT. Translation gives CASSRPFPLGELFF.

This clone was detected only once. J is TRBJ1-1 and V is TRBV5-1; a possible D gene is TRBD1 (5 bases). The length of the CDR3 is 14 residues. Germline CDR1 SGHRS, CDR2 YFSETQ. Trimming removed 0 bases from V and 3 bases from J, with 9 bases in between. CDR3 in DNA: TGCGCCAGCAGCTTGGAGGGCAGGGACACTGAAGCTTTCTTT. Encoded protein: CASSLEGRDTEAFF.

The chain employs TRBV19 and TRBJ1-1, with D perhaps TRBD1 (5 bases). The CDR3 spans 13 residues. The germline V gene encodes CDR1 LNHDA and CDR2 SQIVND (reference sequence). V lost 4 bases and J lost 3, with 9 bases in between. As DNA, the CDR3 is TGTGCCAGTAGTAATTGGGGGGACACTGAAGCTTTCTTT. Protein sequence: CASSNWGDTEAFF.

The chain combines TRBV15 with TRBJ1-2; D gene unclear. From germline, CDR1 is LNHNV and CDR2 YYDKDF (reference sequence). Trimming took off 6 bases at V and 4 bases at J, with 9 bases between the two ends. This CDR3 has 12 amino acids. The DNA of the CDR3 is TGTGCCACCAGGGGTTACGGCTATGGCTACACCTTC. Amino acid sequence: CATRGYGYGYTF.

CDR3 amino acids: CASSLRGEQFF. The CDR3 DNA reads as TGCGCCAGCAGCCTGCGGGGAGAGCAGTTCTTC. The chain employs TRBV4-1 and TRBJ2-1; D perhaps matches TRBD2 (6 bases). The ends were cut back, 4 bases at V and 10 bases at J, with 8 bases in the middle. CDR3 length: 11 amino acids. CDR1 and CDR2 (germline): MGHRA, YSYEKL.

The V gene is TRBV11-2, the J gene TRBJ2-7, with D perhaps TRBD2 (5 bases). V lost 5 bases and J 4 bases, leaving 9 bases between the germline ends. This CDR3 is built from 12 residues. CDR1 SGHAT and CDR2 FQNNGV come from the germline V gene. The CDR3 sequence is CASSQTGYEQYF. CDR3 DNA sequence: TGTGCCAGCAGCCAGACGGGGTACGAGCAGTACTTC.

CDR3 sequence (DNA): TGTGCCAGCAGCCAAGGAGGTAACGAGCAGTACTTC. Translated: CASSQGGNEQYF. This chain connects TRBV3-1 (or the pseudogene TRBV3-2) to TRBJ2-7; D uncertain. Deletions cut 1 base from V and 5 bases from J, with 6 bases between. The CDR3 contains 12 residues. CDR1 LGHDT and CDR2 YNNKEL come from the germline V gene (reference sequence).

The chain combines TRBV27 with TRBJ2-7, with D unclear. The CDR3 consists of 11 residues. V was pared by 8 bases and J by 4 bases, with 9 bases between. CDR1 and CDR2 (germline): MNHEY, SMNVEV (reference sequence). The CDR3 loop reads CASLSGYEQYF. The CDR3 coding sequence is TGTGCCAGCCTGTCAGGTTACGAGCAGTACTTC.

J is TRBJ1-1 and V is TRBV6-1; D is unresolved. Germline values: CDR1 MNHNS, CDR2 SASEGT. V shed 1 base and J shed 11 bases, with 20 bases lying between them. This CDR3 spans 15 amino acids. The CDR3 reads CASSEDTGATSGAFF. The CDR3 coding sequence is TGTGCCAGCAGTGAAGACACCGGAGCTACCTCCGGGGCTTTCTTT.